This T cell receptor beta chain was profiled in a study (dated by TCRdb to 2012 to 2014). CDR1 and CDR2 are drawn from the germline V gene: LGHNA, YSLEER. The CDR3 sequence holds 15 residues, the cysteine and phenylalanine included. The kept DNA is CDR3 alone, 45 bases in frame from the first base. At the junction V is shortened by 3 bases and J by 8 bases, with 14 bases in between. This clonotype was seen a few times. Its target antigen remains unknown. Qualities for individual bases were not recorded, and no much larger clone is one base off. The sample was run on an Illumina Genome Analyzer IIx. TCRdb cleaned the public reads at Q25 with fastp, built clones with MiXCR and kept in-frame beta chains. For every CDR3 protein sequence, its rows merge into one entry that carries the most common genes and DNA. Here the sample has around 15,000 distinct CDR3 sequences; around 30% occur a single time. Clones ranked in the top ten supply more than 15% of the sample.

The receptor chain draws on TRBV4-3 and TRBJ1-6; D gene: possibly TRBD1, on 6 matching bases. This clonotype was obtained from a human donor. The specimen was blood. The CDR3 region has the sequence CASSQDSGGDSPLHF. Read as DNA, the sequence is TGCGCCAGCAGCCAGGACAGCGGTGGCGATTCACCCCTCCACTTT.